This record concerns one TCR beta chain sequence. Antigen: not known. The sample comes from a study of cytomegalovirus exposure and HLA in healthy donors. Study-wide findings and caveats: Per a later analysis, roughly 17,000 TCR beta sequences showed association with HLA alleles at 0.05 false discovery rate.

PCR primers comprised 60 Vbeta and 13 Jbeta primers. In the study's own analysis: An analysis performed later counted 70 million to 90 million unique TCR beta chains (roughly 11 million of them shared). Assay: immunoSEQ multiplex PCR; the TCRdb copy retains only in-frame clones and omits some. The DNA gave D and trimming, while V, J and clone size come from that table. The sample consists of approximately 100,000 clones, approximately 89% of them appearing once. The origin of this receptor is a man aged 30-40 years in good health and CMV-seronegative. Sequenced sample: PBMCs.

The CDR3 is CASRGTGVTGELFF. CDR3 DNA sequence: TGTGCCAGCAGAGGGACAGGGGTTACCGGGGAGCTGTTTTTT. V gene TRBV25-1 combines with J gene TRBJ2-2, with 10 bases lining up with TRBD1. The CDR3 spans 14 residues. From germline, CDR1 is MGHDK and CDR2 SYGVNS. The junction had 3 bases not matched to a gene; V was cut back by 6 bases and J by 5 bases.